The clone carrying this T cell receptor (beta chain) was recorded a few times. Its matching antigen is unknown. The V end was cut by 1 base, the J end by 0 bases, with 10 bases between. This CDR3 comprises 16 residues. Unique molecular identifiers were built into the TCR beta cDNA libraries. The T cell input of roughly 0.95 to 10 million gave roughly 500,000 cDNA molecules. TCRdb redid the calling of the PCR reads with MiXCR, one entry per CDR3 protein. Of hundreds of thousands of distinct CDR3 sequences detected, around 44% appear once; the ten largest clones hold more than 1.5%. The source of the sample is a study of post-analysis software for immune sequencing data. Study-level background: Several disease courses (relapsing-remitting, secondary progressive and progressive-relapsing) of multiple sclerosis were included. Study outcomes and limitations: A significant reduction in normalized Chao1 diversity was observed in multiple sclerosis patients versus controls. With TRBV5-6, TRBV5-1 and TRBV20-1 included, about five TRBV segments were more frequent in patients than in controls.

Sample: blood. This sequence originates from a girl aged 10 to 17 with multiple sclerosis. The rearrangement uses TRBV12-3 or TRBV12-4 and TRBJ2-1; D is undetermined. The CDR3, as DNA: TGTGCCAGCAGTTTAGGACTTCCACCCTCCTACAATGAGCAGTTCTTC. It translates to CASSLGLPPSYNEQFF.